This T cell receptor (beta chain) was documented in a study of T cell changes during pregnancy in multiple sclerosis. TCRdb's table, derived via immunoSEQ multiplex PCR, lists solely in-frame clones and lacks some. The sample yields approximately 22,000 clones, more than 70% seen once. A few counts support this clone. The CDR3 is 13 residues long. The V gene's germline CDR1 is LNHDA and CDR2 SQIVND (reference sequence). The ends were cut back, 6 bases at V and 5 bases at J, with 10 bases in the middle. This TCR was recovered from a female donor in good health, enrolled as a control in a pregnancy study. The genes are TRBV19 and TRBJ1-4, with a possible D match to TRBD1 (5 bases). Sequenced here: CD4+ T cells from peripheral blood mononuclear cells, sampled in the first trimester of pregnancy. CDR3 sequence: CASSDSTNEKLFF. The CDR3 bases are TGTGCCAGTAGCGACAGCACCAATGAAAAACTGTTTTTT.